Below, one TCR beta chain is given with its context. As yet, its antigen is unknown. Based on CD45RO/CCR7/CD25/CD127/CD95/CD27, CD4+ regulatory, stem cell-like memory, naive and central memory cells were sorted. Post-sort purity exceeded 95% for all sorted populations. What was sequenced were expressed TCRB transcripts, since all of the isolated RNA had been reverse transcribed. Only in-frame clones appear in the TCRdb table, and some are missing; sequencing was by immunoSEQ multiplex PCR. The sample holds 150,000 or so clones, 50% to 70% seen once. This entry comes from a study of beta chain features in type 1 diabetes. About the research overall: Examination of sorted cells across all samples involved 98,000,000 or so cells. Study findings and constraints: TCRB CDR3 length was moderately but significantly reduced in all four CD4+ subsets of Type 1 diabetes patients.

V shed 4 bases, J shed 4 bases, and the junction held 6 bases outside the gene matches. The CDR3 runs 14 residues. Germline V CDR1 and CDR2: LGHNA, YSLEER. The V gene is TRBV4-3, the J gene TRBJ1-1, with TRBD1 identical over 7 bases. This TCR was recovered from a man under 40 with type 1 diabetes. The sequenced sample consisted of naive CD4+ T cells from blood. The CDR3 loop reads CASSPRTGATEAFF. For the CDR3, the DNA is TGCGCCAGCAGCCCCCGAACAGGGGCCACTGAAGCTTTCTTT.